This TCR beta chain was recovered during a study of blood T cell repertoires in COVID-19 (TCRdb year 2020). For context, the study as a whole: Collaborator samples came from the United States, Italy and Spain and covered acute and convalescent phases of COVID-19. The material from the prospective study consisted of cDNA or gDNA derived from T cells, B-cell-depleted T cells, or PBMCs. Subjects who had been exposed to COVID-19, were actively infected with it, or had recovered from it provided the deeply sampled blood TCRbeta repertoires that made up the dataset. The repertoires were released in a freely available public database meant as a resource for research on the immune response to SARS-CoV-2. The samples were drawn from two sources: the first 160 participants of the ongoing ImmuneRACE study, and some 1,300 subjects contributed by 6 global collaborators. The sample metadata nearly always contained a de-identified subject ID, COVID-19 status, age in years and sex. Where HLA class I and class II types were available, the types were taken from metadata supplied by the sample provider, not from assay-based typing. The study at large found these results: The amount of clinical and demographic metadata varied by source and participant and was provided uncurated.

TCRbeta CDR3 regions were amplified from genomic DNA using the immunoSEQ Assay, a bias-controlled multiplex PCR. Under the source paper's analysis protocol: Within the assay, amplification of reference gene primers was used to estimate how many nucleated cells each sample contained. To quantify the absolute abundance of each unique TCRbeta CDR3 rearrangement, sequence reads were collapsed and filtered. For each sample, productive Simpson clonality was calculated by taking the square root of Simpson's diversity index across productive rearrangements. TCRdb's version of the immuneACCESS table is confined to in-frame rearrangements and falls short of the full clone set. An unresolved V gene accounts for under half of the shortfall where checked; the remainder is of unknown origin. The D gene and trimming were derived from the DNA, and the V and J assignments and clone size from that table. The sample includes approximately 52,000 clones, with around 90% observed a single time. Together, the top ten hold around 3% of the sample.

To note about this clone: Its antigen is currently not known. No much larger clone exists at a distance of one base, and base qualities are not known.

Collaborating institutions collected whole blood in K2EDTA tubes following their own protocols. For TCRbeta analysis, collaborator samples were shipped as frozen whole blood, as isolated PBMCs, or as DNA extracted from either sample type. Measured from the cysteine to the phenylalanine, the CDR3 is 12 residues long. The retained sequence is limited to the CDR3, 36 bases, with the frame set at the first base. The junction shows trimming of 6 bases on V and 4 bases on J, plus 7 bases between the germline ends. The sequence was obtained from a man between 50 and 59 years old with acute or convalescent COVID-19. The sequencing sample was made of peripheral blood. The rearranged chain carries TRBV12-3 or TRBV12-4 and TRBJ2-1; TRBD1 is perhaps the D gene, given 6 matching bases. This receptor has the CDR3 CASRDSYNEQFF. The DNA sequence reads TGTGCCAGCAGGGACAGTTACAATGAGCAGTTCTTC.